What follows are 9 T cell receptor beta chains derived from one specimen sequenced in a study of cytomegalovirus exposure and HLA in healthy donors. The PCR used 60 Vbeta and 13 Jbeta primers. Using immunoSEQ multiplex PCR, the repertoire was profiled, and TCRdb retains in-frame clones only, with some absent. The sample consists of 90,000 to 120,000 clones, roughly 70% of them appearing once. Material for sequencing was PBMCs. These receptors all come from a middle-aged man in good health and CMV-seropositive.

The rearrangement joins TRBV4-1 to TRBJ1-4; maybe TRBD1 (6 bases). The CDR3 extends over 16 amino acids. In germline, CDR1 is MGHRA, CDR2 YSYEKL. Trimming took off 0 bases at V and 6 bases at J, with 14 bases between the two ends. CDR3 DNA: TGCGCCAGCAGCCAAGACGGGACATCGGCTGATGAAAAACTGTTTTTT. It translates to CASSQDGTSADEKLFF.

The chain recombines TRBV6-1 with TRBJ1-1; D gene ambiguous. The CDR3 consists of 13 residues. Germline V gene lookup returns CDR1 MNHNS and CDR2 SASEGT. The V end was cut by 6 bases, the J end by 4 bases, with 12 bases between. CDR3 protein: CASREGSRTEAFF. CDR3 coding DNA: TGTGCCAGCAGGGAGGGATCTCGCACTGAAGCTTTCTTT.

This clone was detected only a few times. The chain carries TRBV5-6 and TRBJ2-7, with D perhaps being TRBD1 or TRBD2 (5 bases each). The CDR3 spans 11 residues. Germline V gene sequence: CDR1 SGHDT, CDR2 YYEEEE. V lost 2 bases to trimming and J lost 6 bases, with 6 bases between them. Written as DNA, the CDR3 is TGTGCCAGCAGCTTTGGGGGCGAGCAGTACGTC. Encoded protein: CASSFGGEQYV.

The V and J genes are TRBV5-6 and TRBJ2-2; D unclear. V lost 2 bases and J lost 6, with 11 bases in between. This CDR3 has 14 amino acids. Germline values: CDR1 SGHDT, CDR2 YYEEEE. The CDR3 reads CASSFSSMSGELFF. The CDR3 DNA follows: TGTGCCAGCAGCTTTTCTAGTATGTCCGGGGAGCTGTTTTTT.

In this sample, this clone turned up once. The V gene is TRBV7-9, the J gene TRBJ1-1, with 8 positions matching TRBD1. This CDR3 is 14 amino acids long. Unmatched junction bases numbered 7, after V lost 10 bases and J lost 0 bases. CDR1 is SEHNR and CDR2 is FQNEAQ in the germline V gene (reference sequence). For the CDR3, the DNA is TGTGCCATCCCCGGGACAGGAGTGAACACTGAAGCTTTCTTT. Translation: CAIPGTGVNTEAFF.

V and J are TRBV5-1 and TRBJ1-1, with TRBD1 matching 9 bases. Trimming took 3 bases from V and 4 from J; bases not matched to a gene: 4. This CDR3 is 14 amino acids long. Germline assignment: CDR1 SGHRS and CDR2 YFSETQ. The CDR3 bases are TGCGCCAGCAGCTGGACAGGGGATAGCACTGAAGCTTTCTTT. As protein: CASSWTGDSTEAFF.

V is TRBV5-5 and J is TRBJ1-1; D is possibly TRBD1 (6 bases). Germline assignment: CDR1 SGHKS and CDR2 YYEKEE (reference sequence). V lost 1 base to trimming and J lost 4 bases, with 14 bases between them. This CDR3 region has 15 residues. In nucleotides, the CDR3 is TGTGCCAGCAGCTTGACGACAGGTGCTAGCACTGAAGCTTTCTTT. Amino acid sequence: CASSLTTGASTEAFF.

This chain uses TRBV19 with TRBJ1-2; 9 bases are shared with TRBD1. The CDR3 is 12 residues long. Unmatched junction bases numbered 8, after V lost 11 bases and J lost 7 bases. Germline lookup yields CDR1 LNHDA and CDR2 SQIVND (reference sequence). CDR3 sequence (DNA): TGTGCCGCAACGGGACAGGGTATTGGCTACACCTTC. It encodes CAATGQGIGYTF.

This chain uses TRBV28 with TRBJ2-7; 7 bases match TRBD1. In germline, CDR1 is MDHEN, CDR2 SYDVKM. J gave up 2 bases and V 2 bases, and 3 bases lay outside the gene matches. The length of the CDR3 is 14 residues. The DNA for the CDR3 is TGTGCCAGCAGTTTACGGGGACAGACCTACGAGCAGTACTTC. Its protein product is CASSLRGQTYEQYF.